What follows are 11 T cell receptor beta chains derived from one specimen sequenced in a study of tumor and adjacent non-tumor tissue in lung cancer. A modified ARM-PCR protocol with three rounds of nested PCR amplified TCRbeta. MiXCR, applied by TCRdb to the multiplex PCR reads, yields one record per CDR3 protein. The sample records approximately 80,000 distinct CDR3 sequences, roughly 80% being singletons. The template was RNA from unsorted bulk tissue. Distant lung tissue was collected more than 3 cm away from the tumor edge. Sequencing was performed on distant non-tumor lung tissue. All receptors derive from a man in his fifties or sixties with non-small cell lung cancer.

In the case of this clonotype: At one of its ends the junction is not consistent with the germline gene, which may arise from a read error. J is TRBJ2-7 and V is TRBV11-2; the D is unclear. The CDR3 is 13 residues long. Per the germline V gene, CDR1 is SGHAT and CDR2 is FQNNGV. The CDR3 is CAISLNLRIEQYF. CDR3 nucleotide sequence: TGTGCCATCAGCCTAAATCTTCGGATCGAGCAGTACTTC.

This chain links TRBV5-4 with TRBJ1-1; tentatively, D is TRBD1 (6 bases). This CDR3 has 17 residues. Trimming left V 5 bases short and J 5 bases short, with 25 bases between. CDR1 and CDR2 from the germline V gene are SGHNT and YYREEE (reference sequence). The CDR3 region is CASSAGQQGRGDTEAFF. The CDR3 coding sequence is TGTGCCAGCAGTGCCGGTCAACAGGGACGAGGCGATACTGAAGCTTTCTTT.

This clonotype appeared once. Given the absence of the conserved phenylalanine or tryptophan at the CDR3 end, a read error is likely. The chain combines TRBV4-3 with TRBJ2-6; a weak D match, TRBD1 (5 bases). This CDR3 comprises 16 residues. Germline lookup yields CDR1 LGHNA and CDR2 YSLEER. CDR3 sequence reads: CASNQEAVSGANVLTI. The CDR3 bases are TGCGCCAGCAACCAAGAGGCGGTGTCTGGGGCCAATGTCCTGACTATC.

This CDR3 reads CASIDRTATHEQYF. The CDR3 DNA sequence: TGTGCCAGCATCGACCGGACAGCCACCCATGAGCAGTACTTC. The chain links TRBV6-2 or TRBV6-3 to TRBJ2-1; TRBD1 might be the D (6 bases). The DNA matches TRBJ2-7 better at its end, which makes the J call doubtful. CDR3 length: 14 residues. Germline CDR1 is MNHEY and CDR2 is SVGEGT.

CDR3 protein: CASSRRQGFTGELFF. Written as DNA, the CDR3 is TGTGCCAGCAGCCGCCGACAGGGCTTTACCGGGGAGCTGTTTTTT. V usage is TRBV7-9 and J usage is TRBJ2-2, with 7 positions matching TRBD1. Germline trimming cut 5 bases from V and 5 bases from J; bases unmatched to any gene: 8. Germline V CDR1 and CDR2: SEHNR, FQNEAQ (reference sequence). This CDR3 has 15 amino acids. Complete variable domain (other parts from reference TRBV7-9 and TRBJ2-2): DTGVSQNPRHKITKRGQNVTFRCDPISEHNRLYWYRQTLGQGPEFLTYFQNEAQLEKSRLLSDRFSAERPKGSFSTLEIQRTEQGDSAMYLCASSRRQGFTGELFFGEGSRLTVL.

Comment on this clonotype: This CDR3 fails to terminate in the conserved phenylalanine or tryptophan, so it likely reflects a read error. CDR3 nucleotides: TGCAGTGCTAAGTCTGTAGGGGTTGATCAGCCCCAGCATTAT. Translating it yields CSAKSVGVDQPQHY. The rearrangement links TRBV20-1 to TRBJ1-5; D is possibly TRBD1 (5 bases). The germline V and J ends were trimmed by 4 bases and 5 bases, with 15 bases remaining between them. Germline values: CDR1 DFQATT, CDR2 SNEGSKA (reference sequence). CDR3 length: 14 amino acids.

This clonotype showed up many times. The rearrangement links TRBV5-4 to TRBJ2-3; D may be TRBD2 (7 bases). V lost 5 bases and J 5 bases, leaving 15 bases between the germline ends. The CDR3 is 14 residues long. The germline V gene encodes CDR1 SGHNT and CDR2 YYREEE (reference sequence). The CDR3 reads CASRLIGGGDTQYF. In nucleotides, the CDR3 is TGTGCCAGCAGATTAATAGGGGGGGGAGATACGCAGTATTTT.

To note about this clonotype: At one boundary the junction diverges from the germline segment, which might be a read error. This chain joins TRBV7-2 and TRBJ2-7; 10 positions agree with TRBD1. CDR3 length: 14 residues. Germline V gene data show CDR1 as SGHTA and CDR2 as FQGNSA. CDR3 nucleotides: TGTGCCAACAGGCCGGGACAGGGGACCTATGAGCAGTACTTC. It specifies CANRPGQGTYEQYF.

Note on this clonotype: This may stem from a read error, because a much larger clone lies one nucleotide away. The chain uses TRBV11-2 and TRBJ2-2, with TRBD2 matching 8 bases. CDR3 size: 17 residues. CDR1 is SGHAT, CDR2 FQNNGV, per germline. The ends lost 1 base at V and 2 bases at J; junction bases unmatched: 6. The CDR3 here is CASSLVTSALNTGELFF. The CDR3 DNA reads TGTGCCAGCAGCTTAGTGACTAGCGCCCTCAACACCGGGGAGCTGTTTTTT.

In regard to this clonotype: The conserved phenylalanine or tryptophan normally closing the CDR3 is absent here, so this likely arose from a read error. The DNA is omitted, as the CDR3 cannot be located on it reliably, and the CDR3 follows TCRdb's listing. The V gene is TRBV12-3 or TRBV12-4, the J gene TRBJ1-1; no check of the table's D call, TRBD1, against the DNA was made. The CDR3 sequence runs 17 residues, both termini included. The CDR3 region is CASSLALFDRIFTEASI.

About this clonotype: Lacking the conserved final phenylalanine or tryptophan, this CDR3 likely reflects a read error. CDR3 nucleotides: TGCGCCGGCAGCCAAGAGGGACAGGGTCCATCGGACTATGGCTACACCCTC. Its translation is CAGSQEGQGPSDYGYTL. The chain carries TRBV4-3 and TRBJ1-2; 9 bases match TRBD1. Germline V CDR1 and CDR2: LGHNA, YSLEER. The length of the CDR3 is 17 residues.